The present entry profiles one T cell receptor (beta chain) with its context. Its antigen has not been determined. A much larger clone sits a single nucleotide away, making a read error possible. The germline V gene (reference sequence) gives CDR1 as MNHNY and CDR2 as SVGAGI. The CDR3 runs 16 amino acids, cysteine and phenylalanine included. Only CDR3 DNA remains: 48 bases, in frame from the first base. The sample originates from a study of CD8+CD57+ T cells in acquired aplastic anemia (dated by TCRdb to the late 2010s). The study in broad terms: DNA extracted from sorted CD4+ and CD8+ cells had a mean of roughly 3.3 ug, with a range of roughly 0.2 to 27.4 ug. A CD8+CD57+ expansion meant a frequency higher than the mean frequency seen in healthy subjects.

Patients chosen for sequencing had shown expansion of CD8+CD57+ cells by flow cytometry. Every patient had severe acquired aplastic anemia, diagnosed using the International Study of Aplastic Anemia and Agranulocytosis and Camitta criteria. No patient had received any therapy when blood was sampled. The study deep-sequenced TCR repertoires of sorted CD4+ and CD8+ blood T cells from severe aplastic anemia patients and healthy subjects. Patients were enrolled in the USA under clinicaltrials.gov protocols 00001620, 01623167, 00001397, 00071045, 00081523 and 00961064. Ficoll-Paque density gradient centrifugation was used to isolate peripheral blood mononuclear cells. Before DNA was extracted, CD4+ and CD8+ T cells were sorted using either FACS or magnetic beads. Overall study results and their limits: No significant difference in CD8+ Simpson's diversity was found between patients and healthy controls (P=0.060). Around 30 CD8+ CDR3 sequences were found in both patients and controls but appeared to be highly expressed in patients and within the immunodominant clones of the patients.

TCR beta VDJ combination and CDR3 sequence profiling used genomic DNA as the template. TCR repertoire sequencing was run on an Illumina HiSeq 2000. The source study handled its data this way. TRBV/TRBJ rearrangement plots, CDR3 size and DJ length profiles, and Simpson's diversity index were used to evaluate the repertoires. The immunodominant clone was defined as the most abundant DNA sequence in deep sequencing data. CDR3 amino acid sequences were checked for sharing across subjects and were also compared against the VDJdb database and published repertoires. Clones were called with MiXCR by TCRdb after fastp trimmed the public reads at Q25, and only in-frame beta chains were retained. Entries that share a CDR3 protein sequence are merged under the most common genes and DNA. The V and J calls follow TCRdb's processing rather than the paper's. The sample table contains roughly 280,000 distinct CDR3 sequences; only one count was recorded for under 60% of them. Of the sample, around 1.2% falls within the top ten clones.

The receptor chain draws on TRBV6-6 and TRBJ2-1, with no reliable assignment of the D segment. This TCR derives from a human donor with aplastic anemia. Specimen: sorted CD4+, CD8+, or CD8+CD57+ T cells (not recorded which) from PBMCs. CDR3 region: CAGSYRRSTSYNEQFF. The nucleotide sequence reads TGTGCCGGCAGTTACAGACGCTCCACCTCCTACAATGAGCAGTTCTTC.